These 31 T cell receptor beta chains were sequenced from one sample in a study of shared clonotypes between healthy human individuals. Data came from immunoSEQ multiplex PCR; TCRdb stores just in-frame clones and leaves some out. The sample contains some 2.3 million clones, more than 80% of which appear only once. Sample: naive CD4+ T cells from PBMCs. Subset indicated: CD45RA+ positively selected. Every receptor here comes from a man aged 18-30 years in good health. Some clones in this sample may be carry-over from other donors' samples.

CDR3 in DNA: TGTGCCAGCAGCGGAGACCGCGGGCGACAACTGGACGGGGAGCTGTTTTTT. Translation: CASSGDRGRQLDGELFF. The chain has TRBV9 and TRBJ2-2; D perhaps matches TRBD2 (5 bases). V lost 3 bases to trimming and J lost 7 bases, with 22 bases between them. In germline, CDR1 is SGDLS, CDR2 YYNGEE. The CDR3 is made up of 17 amino acids.

The chain employs TRBV5-1 and TRBJ1-2; tentatively, D is TRBD1 (5 bases). The V gene lost 0 bases and the J gene lost 6 bases, with 12 bases spanning the gap. CDR3 size: 14 residues. CDR1 and CDR2 from the germline V gene are SGHRS and YFSETQ. The CDR3 DNA follows: TGCGCCAGCAGCTTGGCCGGGACGGCGAATGGCTACACCTTC. Protein: CASSLAGTANGYTF. The complete variable domain, with remaining parts taken from reference TRBV5-1 and TRBJ1-2, reads KAGVTQTPRYLIKTRGQQVTLSCSPISGHRSVSWYQQTPGQGLQFLFEYFSETQRNKGNFPGRFSGRQFSNSRSEMNVSTLELGDSALYLCASSLAGTANGYTFGSGTRLTVV.

This sequence joins TRBV9 and TRBJ2-1; D is uncertain. This CDR3 is built from 15 residues. Per the germline V gene, CDR1 is SGDLS and CDR2 is YYNGEE. Deletions cut 4 bases from V and 1 base from J, with 12 bases between. The CDR3, as DNA: TGTGCCAGCAGCTGGACGGATTCATCCTACAATGAGCAGTTCTTC. Its translation is CASSWTDSSYNEQFF.

The table lists this clone with a count of one. The chain links TRBV29-1 to TRBJ1-4, with 9 bases that match TRBD1. CDR3 size: 13 residues. Germline loops: CDR1 SQVTM, CDR2 ANQGSEA. The junction had 6 bases not matched to a gene; V was cut back by 6 bases and J by 7 bases. CDR3 sequence reads: CSVGTGPAEKLFF. In DNA form, the CDR3 reads TGCAGCGTGGGGACAGGGCCGGCTGAAAAACTGTTTTTT.

This chain uses TRBV29-1 with TRBJ2-2; D not certain. This CDR3 has 11 amino acids. CDR1 and CDR2 (germline): SQVTM, ANQGSEA. Trimming pared 5 bases from V and 1 base from J, leaving 2 bases between. For the CDR3, the DNA is TGCAGCGTTCAGAACACCGGGGAGCTGTTTTTT. Translated, it gives CSVQNTGELFF.

The rearrangement uses TRBV28 and TRBJ2-1, with TRBD2 identical over 10 bases. Germline trimming cut 4 bases from V and 5 bases from J; bases unmatched to any gene: 11. From germline, CDR1 is MDHEN and CDR2 SYDVKM. This CDR3 has 17 amino acids. Here the CDR3 DNA reads TGTGCCAGCAGTTCCGCTAGCGGGAGTAAGAGCAACAATGAGCAGTTCTTC. This encodes CASSSASGSKSNNEQFF.

The chain couples TRBV10-3 to TRBJ2-7, with D possibly being TRBD1 (6 bases). V lost 11 bases to trimming and J lost 7 bases, with 18 bases between them. The CDR3 has 12 residues. The germline V gene has CDR1 ENHRY and CDR2 SYGVKD. CDR3 residues: CAASGVPGEQYF. For the CDR3, the DNA is TGTGCCGCATCAGGGGTGCCGGGGGAGCAGTACTTC.

In DNA form, the CDR3 reads TGTGCCAGCAGCTTATCACTACCCAACTACGAGCAGTACTTC. Protein sequence: CASSLSLPNYEQYF. The chain has TRBV7-2 and TRBJ2-7; D remains ambiguous. Germline V lookup: CDR1 SGHTA, CDR2 FQGNSA. The CDR3 contains 14 residues. Trimming stripped 2 bases from V and 3 bases from J, with 11 bases between.

CDR3 loop: CASQFQGTGAIEAFF. The CDR3 DNA reads as TGTGCCAGCCAATTTCAAGGGACAGGGGCTATTGAAGCTTTCTTT. V usage is TRBV28 and J usage is TRBJ1-1; TRBD1 matches 10 bases. V gave up 8 bases and J gave up 7 bases; unmatched junction bases: 13. The CDR3 spans 15 residues. Germline assignment: CDR1 MDHEN and CDR2 SYDVKM.

This clone appeared a single time. Lacking the conserved final phenylalanine or tryptophan, this CDR3 likely reflects a read error. The DNA is left out, because the CDR3 cannot be placed on it with certainty; the CDR3 is given as TCRdb lists it. The chain joins TRBV30 to TRBJ1-2; TRBD1, the table's D call, lacks a check against the DNA. The CDR3 length equals 13 residues, ends included. Per germline, CDR1 GTSNPN and CDR2 SVGIG (reference sequence). The CDR3 reads CAWTKTGGDGYTS.

The chain links TRBV4-1 to TRBJ2-5; D could derive from TRBD1 or TRBD2 (6 bases each). Germline V gene lookup returns CDR1 MGHRA and CDR2 YSYEKL. The CDR3 totals 14 residues. V dropped 5 bases and J dropped 5 bases, with 15 bases sitting between them. CDR3 region: CASSAPRGGETQYF. Here the CDR3 DNA reads TGCGCCAGCAGCGCACCCAGGGGAGGCGAGACCCAGTACTTC.

The V gene is TRBV6-5, the J gene TRBJ2-5; 7 bases are shared with TRBD2. V dropped 8 bases and J dropped 4; count of bases not matched to a gene: 7. The V gene's germline CDR1 is MNHEY and CDR2 SVGAGI. CDR3 length equals 13 residues. The DNA of the CDR3 is TGTGCCAGCCAGCGGGGAGGCGGAGAGACCCAGTACTTC. This translates into CASQRGGGETQYF.

This chain connects TRBV14 to TRBJ2-5; possibly TRBD2 for D (5 bases). Germline CDR1 is SGHDN and CDR2 is FVKESK. This CDR3 comprises 15 residues. Trimming pared 0 bases from V and 4 bases from J, leaving 12 bases between. The CDR3 DNA follows: TGTGCCAGCAGCCAAGATCGGGGTCGAGTAGAGACCCAGTACTTC. Protein: CASSQDRGRVETQYF.

The chain employs TRBV5-1 and TRBJ2-7, with 7 nucleotides matching TRBD1. The germline V gene encodes CDR1 SGHRS and CDR2 YFSETQ. V shed 4 bases and J 2 bases; nucleotides not matched to a gene: 9. The CDR3 has 15 amino acids. As DNA, the CDR3 is TGCGCCAGCAGCCAATTTGGGACAGACACCTACGAGCAGTACTTC. The encoded protein is CASSQFGTDTYEQYF.

The CDR3 nucleotides read TGTGCCAGTAGTATAGCGGGGGCCGGGGAGCAGTTCTTC. Its translation is CASSIAGAGEQFF. This chain uses TRBV19 with TRBJ2-1; D may match TRBD1 or TRBD2 (6 bases each). Between the trimmed V and J ends, which lost 1 base and 10 bases, there was a span of 11 bases. This CDR3 spans 13 amino acids. Germline V gene data show CDR1 as LNHDA and CDR2 as SQIVND (reference sequence).

The chain joins TRBV7-3 to TRBJ1-1, with 7 positions matching TRBD1. The CDR3 extends over 13 amino acids. CDR1 SGHTA and CDR2 FQGTGA come from the germline V gene. With 5 bases clipped from V and 4 bases from J, the junction kept 4 bases outside the gene matches. The CDR3 nucleotides are TGTGCCAGCAGCGGACCAGGGGGCACTGAAGCTTTCTTT. Its protein product is CASSGPGGTEAFF.

The rearrangement uses TRBV25-1 and TRBJ2-5, with unresolved D. The tail of the sequence fits TRBJ2-7 better, so the J call may be wrong. This CDR3 contains 13 residues. Per germline, CDR1 MGHDK and CDR2 SYGVNS. CDR3 nucleotide sequence: TGTGCCAGCAGTGACGTTAGGCGCTACGAGCAGTACTTC. Its protein product is CASSDVRRYEQYF.

CDR3 in amino acids: CASSYGWTKNEQFF. The CDR3 DNA follows: TGTGCCAGCAGTTACGGGTGGACTAAAAATGAGCAGTTCTTC. V gene TRBV6-5 combines with J gene TRBJ2-1; the D gene is possibly TRBD2 (6 bases). The CDR3 is 14 residues long. Trimming took 2 bases from V and 7 from J, leaving 12 bases between them. Germline assignment: CDR1 MNHEY and CDR2 SVGAGI.

This chain uses TRBV7-2 with TRBJ2-1, with 8 bases identical to TRBD2. Per the germline V gene, CDR1 is SGHTA and CDR2 is FQGNSA. This CDR3 is 18 amino acids long. The trim removed 7 bases at V and 3 bases at J, leaving 17 bases unmatched. CDR3 residues: CASTTYRGGRVVYNEQFF. CDR3 DNA: TGTGCCAGCACCACGTACCGGGGGGGCCGGGTGGTCTACAATGAGCAGTTCTTC.

To note about this clone: The same CDR3 can be traced to other DNA sequences in this sample. The chain uses TRBV9 and TRBJ2-1; a weak D match, TRBD2 (5 bases). V gave up 1 base and J gave up 0 bases, with 8 bases separating them. The length of the CDR3 is 15 residues. Germline V gene data show CDR1 as SGDLS and CDR2 as YYNGEE. The CDR3 DNA sequence: TGTGCCAGCAGCGTATTGAGCGGCTCCTACAATGAGCAGTTCTTC. Amino acids: CASSVLSGSYNEQFF.

The gene calls are TRBV6-5 and TRBJ2-3; weak D call: TRBD2 (5 bases). V dropped 4 bases and J dropped 2 bases, with 16 bases sitting between them. This CDR3 is 16 amino acids long. The germline V gene encodes CDR1 MNHEY and CDR2 SVGAGI. The DNA for the CDR3 is TGTGCCAGCAGTTCCCGGACTCCCCGATACACAGATACGCAGTATTTT. Its translation is CASSSRTPRYTDTQYF.

The chain employs TRBV27 and TRBJ2-2; 10 bases are shared with TRBD2. After removal of 3 bases from V and 0 bases from J, the junction contained 4 bases not matched to a gene. This CDR3 is built from 17 residues. In germline, CDR1 is MNHEY, CDR2 SMNVEV (reference sequence). The CDR3 reads CASSFGAGGPNTGELFF. The CDR3 region has the DNA TGTGCCAGCAGTTTTGGAGCGGGAGGGCCGAACACCGGGGAGCTGTTTTTT.

The chain combines TRBV9 with TRBJ2-5; D unclear. The V end lost 3 bases, the J end lost 1 base, and 4 bases lay between the germline ends. This CDR3 comprises 12 residues. The germline V gene encodes CDR1 SGDLS and CDR2 YYNGEE. The CDR3 DNA is TGTGCCAGCAGCGCCCTCCAAGAGACCCAGTACTTC. Translated, it gives CASSALQETQYF.

The chain couples TRBV28 to TRBJ1-2; 12 bases match TRBD1. V gave up 5 bases and J gave up 2 bases; unmatched junction bases: 9. The CDR3 loop spans 17 amino acids. CDR1 and CDR2 (germline): MDHEN, SYDVKM. The DNA of the CDR3 is TGTGCCAGCAGTCTCGGGACAGGGGGCTCACGAAACTATGGCTACACCTTC. It specifies CASSLGTGGSRNYGYTF.

The chain couples TRBV6-1 to TRBJ2-7, with D possibly TRBD2 on 6 matching bases. V dropped 3 bases and J dropped 3 bases, with 18 bases sitting between them. CDR3 length: 16 amino acids. Germline loops: CDR1 MNHNS, CDR2 SASEGT. This CDR3 is CASSDPPTSLFYEQYF. CDR3 nucleotides: TGTGCCAGCAGTGACCCACCTACTAGCCTCTTCTACGAGCAGTACTTC.

The rearrangement links TRBV29-1 to TRBJ1-5, with D perhaps matching TRBD1 (5 bases). This CDR3 region has 12 residues. Deletions cut 6 bases from V and 3 bases from J, with 9 bases between. Germline V gene sequence: CDR1 SQVTM, CDR2 ANQGSEA. The CDR3 reads CSVRGNNQPQHF. CDR3 in DNA: TGCAGCGTCCGGGGCAACAATCAGCCCCAGCATTTT.

The chain has TRBV4-2 and TRBJ2-7; 9 bases align to TRBD1. Germline assignment: CDR1 LGHNA and CDR2 YNFKEQ. This CDR3 has 17 residues. The V and J ends lost 0 bases and 2 bases, in that order; junction bases with no gene match: 8. CDR3 sequence: CASSQELDRGDPYEQYF. The CDR3 DNA follows: TGTGCCAGCAGCCAAGAGCTGGACAGGGGTGATCCCTACGAGCAGTACTTC.

The rearrangement uses TRBV5-6 and TRBJ2-5; 13 nucleotides agree with TRBD2. The germline V gene encodes CDR1 SGHDT and CDR2 YYEEEE. The CDR3 runs 16 residues. The J segment lost 6 bases and the V segment lost 4 bases, leaving 9 bases of the junction unmatched. The CDR3 DNA follows: TGTGCCAGCAGCCTCTGGACTAGCGGGAGTGGAAAGACCCAGTACTTC. Protein: CASSLWTSGSGKTQYF.

J is TRBJ2-4 and V is TRBV28, with 7 bases aligning to TRBD2. The germline gives CDR1 MDHEN, CDR2 SYDVKM. The CDR3 loop spans 13 amino acids. The ends lost 6 bases at V and 9 bases at J; junction bases unmatched: 8. Here the CDR3 reads CASSGLEVVIQYF. Written as DNA, the CDR3 is TGTGCCAGCAGCGGACTAGAGGTAGTCATTCAGTACTTC.

This clone was counted a few times. The gene calls are TRBV5-1 and TRBJ1-1, with TRBD1 matching 9 bases. Germline lookup yields CDR1 SGHRS and CDR2 YFSETQ. The CDR3 runs 15 residues. With 4 bases clipped from V and 2 bases from J, the junction kept 6 bases outside the gene matches. The CDR3 is CASSILGQGNTEAFF. In DNA form, the CDR3 reads TGCGCCAGCAGCATTTTGGGACAGGGAAACACTGAAGCTTTCTTT.

V and J are TRBV30 and TRBJ1-3; D ambiguous. This CDR3 has 12 amino acids. Germline V gene lookup returns CDR1 GTSNPN and CDR2 SVGIG (reference sequence). Trimming cost V 0 bases and J 6 bases, with 6 bases left between them. CDR3 nucleotides: TGTGCCTGGAGTGTTAGCGAAAACACCATATATTTT. This gives the protein CAWSVSENTIYF.